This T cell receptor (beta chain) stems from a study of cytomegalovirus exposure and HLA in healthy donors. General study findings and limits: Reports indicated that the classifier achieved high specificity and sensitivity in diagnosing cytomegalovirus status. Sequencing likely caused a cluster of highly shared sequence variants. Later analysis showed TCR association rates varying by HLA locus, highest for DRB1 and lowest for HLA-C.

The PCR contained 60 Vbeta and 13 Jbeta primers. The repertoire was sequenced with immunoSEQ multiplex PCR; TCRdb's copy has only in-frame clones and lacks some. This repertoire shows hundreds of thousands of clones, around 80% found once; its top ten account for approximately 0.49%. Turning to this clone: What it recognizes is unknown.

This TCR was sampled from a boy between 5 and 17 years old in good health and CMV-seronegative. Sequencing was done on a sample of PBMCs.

The CDR3 sequence: CASSQSGTGGEENTEAFF. The CDR3 DNA reads TGCGCCAGCAGTCAATCGGGGACAGGGGGCGAGGAGAACACTGAAGCTTTCTTT. This rearrangement joins TRBV23-1 to TRBJ1-1, with 12 bases aligning to TRBD1. TRBV23-1 is noted as an ORF with a role that remains uncertain. CDR3 length equals 18 residues. The J segment lost 1 base and the V segment lost 0 bases, leaving 6 bases of the junction unmatched.